A selection of T cell receptor gamma chains follows, all from one sample in a study of human gamma delta and Vdelta1 T cells. Which antigens these TCRs recognize remains unknown. TCRdb re-identified clones in the PCR reads via CATT. The sample comprises 7,500 to 10,000 gamma-chain clones, about 46% of which are singletons, and 2.5% rests with the top ten. The sample taken for sequencing was Vdelta1 gamma-delta T cells from blood grown in culture (DOT cells). The receptors here all came from a human donor in good health. CDR3s include the opening cysteine and the closing phenylalanine or tryptophan. Fields, in order: V gene, clone size, J gene, CDR3 protein, CDR3 DNA. The size of a clone is reported for some rows only, either as once, few or many, or as a class for expanded clones.

V gene: TRGV9
clone size: -
J gene: TRGJ1/TRGJ2
CDR3 protein: CALWEVERSQGKLF
CDR3 DNA: TGTGCCTTGTGGGAGGTGGAAAGGTCCCAAGGGAAACTCTTT

V gene: TRGV5
clone size: -
J gene: TRGJ1/TRGJ2
CDR3 protein: CATWDRHFYKKLF
CDR3 DNA: TGTGCCACCTGGGACCGGCATTTTTATAAGAAACTCTTT

V gene: TRGV3
clone size: -
J gene: TRGJ1/TRGJ2
CDR3 protein: CATWDQWHKKLF
CDR3 DNA: TGTGCCACCTGGGACCAATGGCATAAGAAACTCTTT

V gene: TRGV8
clone size: -
J gene: TRGJ1/TRGJ2
CDR3 protein: CATWDRRWQKLF
CDR3 DNA: TGTGCCACCTGGGATAGGCGATGGCAGAAACTCTTT

V gene: TRGV8
clone size: -
J gene: TRGJP2
CDR3 protein: CATWDRRSSDWIKTF
CDR3 DNA: TGTGCCACCTGGGATAGGCGGAGTAGTGATTGGATCAAGACGTTT

V gene: TRGV4
clone size: few
J gene: TRGJ1/TRGJ2
CDR3 protein: CATWDGFGRFKKLF
CDR3 DNA: TGTGCCACCTGGGATGGCTTTGGGCGCTTTAAGAAACTCTTT

V gene: TRGV8
clone size: -
J gene: TRGJ1/TRGJ2
CDR3 protein: CASWVQNYYKKLF
CDR3 DNA: TGTGCCTCCTGGGTCCAAAATTATTATAAGAAACTCTTT

V gene: TRGV5
clone size: -
J gene: TRGJ1/TRGJ2
CDR3 protein: CATWDPDYYYKKLF
CDR3 DNA: TGTGCCACCTGGGACCCCGACTATTATTATAAGAAACTCTTT

V gene: TRGV2
clone size: -
J gene: TRGJ1/TRGJ2
CDR3 protein: CATWDGTYYKKLF
CDR3 DNA: TGTGCCACCTGGGACGGGACTTATTATAAGAAACTCTTT

V gene: TRGV5
clone size: -
J gene: TRGJ1/TRGJ2
CDR3 protein: CATWDRRDYKKLF
CDR3 DNA: TGTGCCACCTGGGACAGGCGGGATTATAAGAAACTCTTT

V gene: TRGV3
clone size: few
J gene: TRGJP2
CDR3 protein: CATWDPRGDWIKTF
CDR3 DNA: TGTGCCACCTGGGACCCGAGGGGTGATTGGATCAAGACGTTT

V gene: TRGV2
clone size: -
J gene: TRGJ1/TRGJ2
CDR3 protein: CATWEPGGLEKLF
CDR3 DNA: TGTGCCACCTGGGAGCCGGGGGGCCTGGAGAAACTCTTT

V gene: TRGV2
clone size: -
J gene: TRGJ1/TRGJ2
CDR3 protein: CATWDGPSDYYKKLF
CDR3 DNA: TGTGCCACCTGGGACGGGCCGTCTGATTATTATAAGAAACTCTTT

V gene: TRGV8
clone size: -
J gene: TRGJ1/TRGJ2
CDR3 protein: CATWDTDYYKKLF
CDR3 DNA: TGTGCCACCTGGGATACCGATTATTATAAGAAACTCTTT

V gene: TRGV4
clone size: -
J gene: TRGJ1/TRGJ2
CDR3 protein: CATWDGLGKKLF
CDR3 DNA: TGTGCCACCTGGGATGGTTTGGGTAAGAAACTCTTT

V gene: TRGV9
clone size: -
J gene: TRGJ1/TRGJ2
CDR3 protein: CALWDDYKKLF
CDR3 DNA: TGTGCCTTGTGGGATGATTATAAGAAACTCTTT

V gene: TRGV4
clone size: -
J gene: TRGJ1/TRGJ2
CDR3 protein: CATWDGPGKKLF
CDR3 DNA: TGTGCCACCTGGGATGGGCCGGGGAAGAAACTCTTT

V gene: TRGV3
clone size: -
J gene: TRGJ1/TRGJ2
CDR3 protein: CATWDRPGKKLF
CDR3 DNA: TGTGCCACCTGGGACAGGCCAGGGAAGAAACTCTTT

V gene: TRGV9
clone size: few
J gene: TRGJP2
CDR3 protein: CALWEVAPHSSDWIKTF
CDR3 DNA: TGTGCCTTGTGGGAGGTGGCCCCTCATAGTAGTGATTGGATCAAGACGTTT

V gene: TRGV9
clone size: -
J gene: TRGJ1/TRGJ2
CDR3 protein: CALWEVIDGKKLF
CDR3 DNA: TGTGCCTTGTGGGAGGTGATTGACGGGAAGAAACTCTTT

V gene: TRGV2
clone size: -
J gene: TRGJ1/TRGJ2
CDR3 protein: CATWDGPFYYKKLF
CDR3 DNA: TGTGCCACCTGGGACGGGCCATTTTATTATAAGAAACTCTTT

V gene: TRGV2
clone size: -
J gene: TRGJ1/TRGJ2
CDR3 protein: CATWDRPYLNPHYYKKLF
CDR3 DNA: TGTGCCACCTGGGACAGGCCGTACCTCAATCCGCATTATTATAAGAAACTCTTT

V gene: TRGV9
clone size: few
J gene: TRGJ1/TRGJ2
CDR3 protein: CALWEVQVGYYKKLF
CDR3 DNA: TGTGCCTTGTGGGAGGTGCAAGTAGGATATTATAAGAAACTCTTT

V gene: TRGV8
clone size: few
J gene: TRGJ1/TRGJ2
CDR3 protein: CATWVRLTYYKKLF
CDR3 DNA: TGTGCCACCTGGGTCCGCCTTACTTATTATAAGAAACTCTTT